Following are 4 T cell receptor beta chains from one sample sequenced in a study of OX40 agonist ivuxolimab in advanced cancers. Generated by immunoSEQ multiplex PCR, the TCRdb table keeps only in-frame clones and is missing some. The table includes more than 85,000 clones, less than 95% detected once. Specimen: CD4+ or CD8+ T cells sorted from blood, collected in a trial of the OX40 agonist ivuxolimab. The receptors stem from an adult with an advanced solid tumor such as melanoma, head and neck, liver or kidney cancer.

This chain connects TRBV10-3 to TRBJ2-1; 10 bases agree with TRBD2. Germline assignment: CDR1 ENHRY and CDR2 SYGVKD. This CDR3 is built from 16 residues. V lost 3 bases, J lost 5 bases, and 7 bases stayed unmatched. In DNA form, the CDR3 reads TGTGCCATCAGTGACGAGCGGGAGGGCCGGGACAATGAGCAGTTCTTC. It translates to CAISDEREGRDNEQFF.

The V and J genes are TRBV5-4 and TRBJ2-7; 12 bases map to TRBD2. With 1 base clipped from V and 7 bases from J, the junction kept 3 bases outside the gene matches. The length of the CDR3 is 14 residues. Germline assignment: CDR1 SGHNT and CDR2 YYREEE (reference sequence). The CDR3 region is CASSLPLAGGEQYF. The CDR3 nucleotides read TGTGCCAGCAGCTTGCCACTAGCGGGAGGAGAGCAGTACTTC.

The genes are TRBV5-1 and TRBJ2-3; D gene uncertain. From germline, CDR1 is SGHRS and CDR2 YFSETQ. The CDR3 runs 15 residues. Between the trimmed V and J ends, which lost 4 bases and 0 bases, there was a span of 12 bases. CDR3 region: CASSPQPSSTDTQYF. Written as DNA, the CDR3 is TGCGCCAGCAGCCCACAACCCTCTAGCACAGATACGCAGTATTTT.

The chain combines TRBV5-1 with TRBJ1-5, with D uncertain. Germline V lookup: CDR1 SGHRS, CDR2 YFSETQ. CDR3 length: 15 residues. The V end lost 1 base, the J end lost 1 base, and 9 bases lay between the germline ends. This CDR3 reads CASSLNGASNQPQHF. CDR3 DNA: TGCGCCAGCAGCTTGAACGGAGCGAGCAATCAGCCCCAGCATTTT. The variable domain in full, completed from reference TRBV5-1 and TRBJ1-5, reads KAGVTQTPRYLIKTRGQQVTLSCSPISGHRSVSWYQQTPGQGLQFLFEYFSETQRNKGNFPGRFSGRQFSNSRSEMNVSTLELGDSALYLCASSLNGASNQPQHFGDGTRLSIL.